The TCR beta chain described here comes from a study of cytomegalovirus exposure and HLA in healthy donors. Whole-study findings and limits: According to an earlier analysis, most TCR beta V segments yielded productive rearrangements about 87% or about 30% of the time. Listed as cytomegalovirus-associated were 170 or so TCR beta chains.

The study ran its PCR with 60 Vbeta and 13 Jbeta primers. Here immunoSEQ multiplex PCR was the method, and the copy in TCRdb shows in-frame clones only, minus some. The data contain 150,000 to 200,000 clones, around 83% of them singletons. Notes on this clone: No antigen is known for it.

The receptor was derived from a man over 45 in good health and CMV-seropositive. Sequencing was carried out using PBMCs.

The CDR3 sequence: CASSQARLRDYEQYF. CDR3 sequence (DNA): TGCGCCAGCAGCCAAGCGAGACTAAGGGATTACGAGCAGTACTTC. The rearrangement joins TRBV4-1 to TRBJ2-7, with D possibly being TRBD2 (5 bases). The CDR3 consists of 15 residues. The V end was cut by 1 base, the J end by 4 bases, with 14 bases between. Germline CDR1 is MGHRA and CDR2 is YSYEKL.